Each of the 19 T cell receptor beta chains below was sequenced from the same sample in a study of T-cell memory formation after mild COVID-19. Each CDR3 protein is one row after TCRdb ran MiXCR on the 5' RACE reads. This sample has roughly 150,000 distinct CDR3 sequences, with 10% to 15% found just once. Sequencing was done on a sample of PBMCs or a T cell subset sorted from them (not recorded which). These receptors all come from a man aged 18 to 29 who had mild COVID-19 (a few samples of this study predate the infection). Cell type and time point are not known.

The rearrangement uses TRBV29-1 and TRBJ2-2; the D is unclear. Germline V lookup: CDR1 SQVTM, CDR2 ANQGSEA. The CDR3 is made up of 14 amino acids. Trimming took off 4 bases at V and 7 bases at J, with 16 bases between the two ends. CDR3 loop: CSVGPLESYGELFF. CDR3 coding DNA: TGCAGCGTTGGCCCCCTAGAGAGCTACGGGGAGCTGTTTTTT.

This clonotype was recorded a few times. As DNA, the CDR3 is TGTGCCAGCAGCTTAGGGGGACAGGGGAGCACAGATACGCAGTATTTT. This codes for CASSLGGQGSTDTQYF. The gene calls are TRBV7-2 and TRBJ2-3; TRBD1 matches at 10 bases. There are 16 residues in the CDR3. Trimming took 1 base from V and 0 from J; bases not matched to a gene: 1. The germline V gene has CDR1 SGHTA and CDR2 FQGNSA.

The V gene is TRBV6-6, the J gene TRBJ2-2, with 8 bases identical to TRBD2. CDR1 is MNHNY and CDR2 is SVGAGI in the germline V gene (reference sequence). The CDR3 covers 13 residues. The chain's CDR3 is CAIGGGNTGELFF. The DNA of the CDR3 is TGTGCAATCGGGGGGGGTAACACCGGGGAGCTGTTTTTT.

This clonotype was found a few times. This chain joins TRBV7-3 and TRBJ2-3; maybe TRBD1 (6 bases). Germline loops: CDR1 SGHTA, CDR2 FQGTGA. Trimming pared 3 bases from V and 2 bases from J, leaving 9 bases between. CDR3 length: 14 amino acids. In DNA, the CDR3 is TGTGCCAGCAGCTTCCAGGGACACACAGATACGCAGTATTTT. This encodes CASSFQGHTDTQYF.

A few counts support this clonotype. The chain couples TRBV10-3 to TRBJ2-5; a possible D gene is TRBD1 (6 bases). The germline V gene encodes CDR1 ENHRY and CDR2 SYGVKD. Trimming shortened V by 8 bases and J by 7 bases, and 17 bases separated the two germline ends. CDR3 length: 13 amino acids. This CDR3 reads CAIGVQGRGTQYF. The CDR3 coding sequence is TGTGCCATCGGGGTACAGGGCCGGGGGACCCAGTACTTC.

The chain couples TRBV5-5 to TRBJ1-2; D not certain. Per the germline V gene, CDR1 is SGHKS and CDR2 is YYEKEE (reference sequence). V dropped 0 bases and J dropped 0 bases, with 9 bases sitting between them. CDR3 length equals 15 residues. The CDR3 spells CASSLGGSPNYGYTF. The DNA of the CDR3 is TGTGCCAGCAGCTTGGGAGGGTCCCCTAACTATGGCTACACCTTC.

This clonotype was detected only a few times. The V and J genes are TRBV6-2 or TRBV6-3 and TRBJ2-1; D gene uncertain. Germline V CDR1 and CDR2: MNHEY, SVGEGT. Trimming removed 0 bases at V and 3 bases at J, with 0 bases between. This CDR3 is built from 12 residues. The CDR3 DNA reads TGTGCCAGCAGTTACTCCTACAATGAGCAGTTCTTC. Residues: CASSYSYNEQFF.

This clonotype was recorded a few times. This chain uses TRBV20-1 with TRBJ2-7; perhaps TRBD1 as D (6 bases). Trimming cost V 6 bases and J 2 bases, with 11 bases left between them. The CDR3 totals 12 residues. Germline CDR1 DFQATT, CDR2 SNEGSKA (reference sequence). The CDR3 reads CSASDRAYEQYF. The CDR3 DNA is TGCAGTGCCTCGGACAGAGCCTACGAGCAGTACTTC.

This clonotype was found a few times. The chain has TRBV18 and TRBJ1-1; 10 nucleotides line up with TRBD1. J lost 4 bases, V lost 5 bases, and 4 bases had no gene match. There are 14 residues in the CDR3. From germline, CDR1 is KGHSH and CDR2 LQKENI. CDR3 amino acids: CASSWDRGATEAFF. The DNA of the CDR3 is TGTGCCAGCTCATGGGACAGGGGAGCCACTGAAGCTTTCTTT.

V and J are TRBV15 and TRBJ1-2, with D perhaps TRBD1 (5 bases). CDR1 is LNHNV, CDR2 YYDKDF, per germline (reference sequence). The length of the CDR3 is 14 residues. Deletions cut 0 bases from V and 4 bases from J, with 9 bases between. CDR3 coding DNA: TGTGCCACCAGCAGAGATCCGGGGACCTATGGCTACACCTTC. Protein product: CATSRDPGTYGYTF.

The chain joins TRBV7-9 to TRBJ2-3; possible D gene TRBD1, 7 bases. Germline CDR1 and CDR2: SEHNR and FQNEAQ (reference sequence). The CDR3 totals 15 residues. The V and J ends lost 10 bases and 3 bases respectively, with 20 bases between them. In DNA, the CDR3 is TGTGCCACAGTTCGAGACAGGGCGGGAACAGATACGCAGTATTTT. Residues: CATVRDRAGTDTQYF.

This clonotype was found many times. This chain links TRBV3-1 with TRBJ2-2; D ambiguous. With 6 bases removed from V and 0 bases from J, the gap between germline ends came to 14 bases. Germline-derived CDR1 and CDR2 are LGHDT and YNNKEL (reference sequence). There are 16 residues in the CDR3. Written as DNA, the CDR3 is TGTGCCAGCAGTCCGACCGTGTCCACGAACACCGGGGAGCTGTTTTTT. It encodes CASSPTVSTNTGELFF.

For the CDR3, the DNA is TGCGCCAGCAGCTTGGAGGGGAGCTCACCCCTCCACTTT. Residues: CASSLEGSSPLHF. The chain combines TRBV5-1 with TRBJ1-6, with D tentatively TRBD1 (5 bases). This CDR3 has 13 amino acids. Germline loops: CDR1 SGHRS, CDR2 YFSETQ. Trimming shortened V by 0 bases and J by 10 bases, and 8 bases separated the two germline ends.

This clonotype was detected only a few times. The chain employs TRBV7-2 and TRBJ2-7, with D possibly being TRBD2 (5 bases). Trimming removed 0 bases at V and 5 bases at J, with 8 bases between. The germline V gene encodes CDR1 SGHTA and CDR2 FQGNSA. This CDR3 region has 13 residues. Written as DNA, the CDR3 is TGTGCCAGCAGCTTAGCGAACGGGGACGAGCAGTACGTC. This translates into CASSLANGDEQYV.

This chain connects TRBV20-1 to TRBJ1-5, with D unresolved. Trimming cost V 5 bases and J 4 bases, with 15 bases left between them. The germline V gene encodes CDR1 DFQATT and CDR2 SNEGSKA (reference sequence). The CDR3 contains 14 residues. The CDR3 is CSAQFGNRNQPQHF. The DNA for the CDR3 is TGCAGTGCTCAGTTCGGGAATCGTAATCAGCCCCAGCATTTT.

This sequence joins TRBV18 and TRBJ2-2, with D perhaps matching TRBD2 (5 bases). The CDR3 consists of 14 residues. Trimming removed 5 bases from V and 6 bases from J, with 13 bases in between. Germline values: CDR1 KGHSH, CDR2 LQKENI. DNA of the CDR3: TGTGCCAGCTCAAAGCAGGAGGACGCCGGGGAGCTGTTTTTT. Protein product: CASSKQEDAGELFF.

This chain connects TRBV18 to TRBJ1-5; 8 bases line up with TRBD1. V shed 4 bases and J 5 bases; nucleotides not matched to a gene: 4. CDR1 and CDR2 from the germline V gene are KGHSH and LQKENI. This CDR3 is built from 14 residues. CDR3 DNA sequence: TGTGCCAGCTCACAAGGACAGGGTCATCAGCCCCAGCATTTT. Amino acids: CASSQGQGHQPQHF.

This rearrangement joins TRBV7-2 to TRBJ2-5, with D perhaps matching TRBD1 (6 bases). V was pared by 3 bases and J by 0 bases, with 8 bases between. This CDR3 region has 14 residues. CDR1 SGHTA and CDR2 FQGNSA come from the germline V gene. The CDR3 region is CASSLYRDQETQYF. The CDR3 DNA reads as TGTGCCAGCAGCTTGTACAGGGACCAAGAGACCCAGTACTTC. Complete variable domain (other parts from reference TRBV7-2 and TRBJ2-5): GAGVSQSPSNKVTEKGKDVELRCDPISGHTALYWYRQSLGQGLEFLIYFQGNSAPDKSGLPSDRFSAERTGGSVSTLTIQRTQQEDSAVYLCASSLYRDQETQYFGPGTRLLVL.

This clonotype was counted once. Possible read error: a much larger clone is one base away. V usage is TRBV15 and J usage is TRBJ2-7, with TRBD2 matching 9 bases. CDR3 length equals 14 residues. With 2 bases clipped from V and 6 bases from J, the junction kept 5 bases outside the gene matches. Germline V gene lookup returns CDR1 LNHNV and CDR2 YYDKDF (reference sequence). The CDR3 protein is CATSRFAGGREQYF. CDR3 nucleotides: TGTGCCACCAGCAGATTCGCGGGGGGGCGCGAGCAGTACTTC.